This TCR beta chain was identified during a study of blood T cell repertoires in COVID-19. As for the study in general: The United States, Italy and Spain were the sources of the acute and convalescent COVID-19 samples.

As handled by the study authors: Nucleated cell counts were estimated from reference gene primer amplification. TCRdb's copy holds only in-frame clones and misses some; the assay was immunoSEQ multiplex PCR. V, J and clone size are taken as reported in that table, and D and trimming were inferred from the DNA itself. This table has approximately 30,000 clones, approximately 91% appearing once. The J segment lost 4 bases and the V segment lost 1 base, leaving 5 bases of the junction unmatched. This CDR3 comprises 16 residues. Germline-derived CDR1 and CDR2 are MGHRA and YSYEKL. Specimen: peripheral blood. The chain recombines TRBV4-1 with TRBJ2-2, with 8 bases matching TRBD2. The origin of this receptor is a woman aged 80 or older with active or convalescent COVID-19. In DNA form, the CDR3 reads TGCGCCAGCAGCCAAGTGGGGCGGGGGGTCACCGGGGAGCTGTTTTTT. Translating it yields CASSQVGRGVTGELFF.